This T cell receptor beta chain appears in the sequencing data of a study of cytomegalovirus exposure and HLA in healthy donors. Findings and limits, study-wide: An analysis done earlier found most TCR beta V segments productive about 87% or about 30% of the time. The likely origin of a cluster of highly shared sequence variants was a sequencing artifact. Several V segments, TRBV6-2 and TRBV6-3 among them, could not be told apart and were dropped.

A note on this clone: Its antigen remains unidentified.

V trimming: 1 base; J trimming: 6 bases; junction bases outside the gene matches: 5. Germline V gene sequence: CDR1 SGHNT, CDR2 YYREEE (reference sequence). The CDR3 has 15 amino acids. With 60 Vbeta and 13 Jbeta primers, the PCR was carried out. The data were produced by immunoSEQ multiplex PCR, yet TCRdb's version contains in-frame clones alone and is incomplete. Seen here are under 200,000 clones, over 75% observed once, and the top ten hold 1% to 1.5%. Sequenced input: PBMCs. The chain carries TRBV5-4 and TRBJ2-1; 9 nucleotides align to TRBD2. The TCR sequence derives from a middle-aged man in good health and CMV-seropositive. CDR3 sequence: CASSLSGTSLNEQFF. The CDR3 DNA is TGTGCCAGCAGCTTGTCCGGGACTAGCCTCAATGAGCAGTTCTTC. The full variable domain, with the rest looked up from reference TRBV5-4 and TRBJ2-1, is ETGVTQSPTHLIKTRGQQVTLRCSSQSGHNTVSWYQQALGQGPQFIFQYYREEENGRGNFPPRFSGLQFPNYSSELNVNALELDDSALYLCASSLSGTSLNEQFFGPGTRLTVL.